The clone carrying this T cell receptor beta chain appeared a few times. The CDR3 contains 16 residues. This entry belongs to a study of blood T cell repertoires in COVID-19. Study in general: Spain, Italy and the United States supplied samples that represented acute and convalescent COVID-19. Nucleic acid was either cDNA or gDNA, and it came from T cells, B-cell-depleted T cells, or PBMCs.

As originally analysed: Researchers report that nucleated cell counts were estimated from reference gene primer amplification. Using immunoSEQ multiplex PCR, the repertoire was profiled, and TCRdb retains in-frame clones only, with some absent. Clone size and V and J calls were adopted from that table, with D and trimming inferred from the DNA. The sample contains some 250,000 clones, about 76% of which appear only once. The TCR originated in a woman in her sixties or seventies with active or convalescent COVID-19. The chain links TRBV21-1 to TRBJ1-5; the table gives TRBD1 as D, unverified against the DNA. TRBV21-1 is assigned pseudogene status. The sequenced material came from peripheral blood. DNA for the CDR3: TGTGCCAGCAGCAAAGAGGAGAGGGGGCTTTTTCAGCCCCAGCATTTT. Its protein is CASSKEERGLFQPQHF.